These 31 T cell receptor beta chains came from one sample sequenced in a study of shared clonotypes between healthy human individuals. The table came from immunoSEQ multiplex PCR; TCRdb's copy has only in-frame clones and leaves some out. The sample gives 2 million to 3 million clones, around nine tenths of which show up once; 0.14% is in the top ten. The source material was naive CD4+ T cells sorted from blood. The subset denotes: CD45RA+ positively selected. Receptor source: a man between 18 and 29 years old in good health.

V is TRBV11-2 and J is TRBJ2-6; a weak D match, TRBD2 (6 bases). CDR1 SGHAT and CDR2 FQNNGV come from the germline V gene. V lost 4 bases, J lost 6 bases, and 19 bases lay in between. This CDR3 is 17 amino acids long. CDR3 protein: CASSYLGGGTQANVLTF. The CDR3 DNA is TGTGCCAGCAGCTACTTGGGAGGTGGGACTCAGGCCAACGTCCTGACTTTC.

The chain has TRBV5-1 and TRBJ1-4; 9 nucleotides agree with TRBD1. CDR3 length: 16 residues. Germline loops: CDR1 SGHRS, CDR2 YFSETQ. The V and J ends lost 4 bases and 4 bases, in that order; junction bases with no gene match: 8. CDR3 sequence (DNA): TGCGCCAGCAGCGGAACGACAGGGGGATTTAATGAAAAACTGTTTTTT. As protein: CASSGTTGGFNEKLFF.

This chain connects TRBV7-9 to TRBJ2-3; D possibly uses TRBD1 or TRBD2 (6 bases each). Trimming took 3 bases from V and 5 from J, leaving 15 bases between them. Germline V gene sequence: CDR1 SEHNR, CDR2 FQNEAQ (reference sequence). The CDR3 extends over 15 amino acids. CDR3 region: CASSFKGGGQDTQYF. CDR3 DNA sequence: TGTGCCAGCAGCTTTAAAGGTGGGGGGCAAGATACGCAGTATTTT.

DNA of the CDR3: TGCGCCAGCAGCCAAGATTACCATTCACCGGGGAAGACCCAGTACTTC. Translating gives CASSQDYHSPGKTQYF. The V gene is TRBV4-3, the J gene TRBJ2-5; a weak D match, TRBD2 (5 bases). This CDR3 spans 16 amino acids. Trimming stripped 0 bases from V and 6 bases from J, with 17 bases between. CDR1 is LGHNA and CDR2 is YSLEER in the germline V gene.

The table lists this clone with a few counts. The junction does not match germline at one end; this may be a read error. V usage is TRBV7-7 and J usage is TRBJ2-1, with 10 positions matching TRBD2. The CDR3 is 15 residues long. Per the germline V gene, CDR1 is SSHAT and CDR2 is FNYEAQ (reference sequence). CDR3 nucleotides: TGTGCTAGCAGCTTAGGGACTAGCGCCTACAATGAGCAGTTCTTC. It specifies CASSLGTSAYNEQFF. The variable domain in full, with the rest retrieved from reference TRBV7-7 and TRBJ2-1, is GAGVSQSPRYKVTKRGQDVTLRCDPISSHATLYWYQQALGQGPEFLTYFNYEAQPDKSGLPSDRFSAERPEGSISTLTIQRTEQRDSAMYRCASSLGTSAYNEQFFGPGTRLTVL.

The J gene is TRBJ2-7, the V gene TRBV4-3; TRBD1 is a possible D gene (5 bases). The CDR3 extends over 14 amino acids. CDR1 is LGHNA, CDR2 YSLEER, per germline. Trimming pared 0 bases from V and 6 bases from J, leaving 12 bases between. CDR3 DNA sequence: TGCGCCAGCAGCCAAGATAGGGGTTACTTCGAGCAGTACTTC. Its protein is CASSQDRGYFEQYF.

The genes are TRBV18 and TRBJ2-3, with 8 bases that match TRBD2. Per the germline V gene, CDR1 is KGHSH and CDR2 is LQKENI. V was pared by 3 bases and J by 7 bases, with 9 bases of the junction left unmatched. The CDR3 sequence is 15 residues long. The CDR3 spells CASSPTGGGGNTQYF. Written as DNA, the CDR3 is TGTGCCAGCTCACCCACCGGGGGGGGCGGGAATACGCAGTATTTT.

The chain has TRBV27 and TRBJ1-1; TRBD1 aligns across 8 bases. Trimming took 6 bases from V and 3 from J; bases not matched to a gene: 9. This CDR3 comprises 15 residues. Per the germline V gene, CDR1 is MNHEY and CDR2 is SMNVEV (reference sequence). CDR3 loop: CASRGYQGAYTEAFF. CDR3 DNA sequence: TGTGCCAGCAGAGGGTACCAGGGGGCATACACTGAAGCTTTCTTT.

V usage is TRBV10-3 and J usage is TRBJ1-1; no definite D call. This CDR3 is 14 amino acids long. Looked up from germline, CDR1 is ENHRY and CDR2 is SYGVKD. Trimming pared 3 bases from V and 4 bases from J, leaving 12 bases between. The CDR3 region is CAISDRFAGTEAFF. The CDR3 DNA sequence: TGTGCCATCAGTGACAGGTTTGCTGGCACTGAAGCTTTCTTT.

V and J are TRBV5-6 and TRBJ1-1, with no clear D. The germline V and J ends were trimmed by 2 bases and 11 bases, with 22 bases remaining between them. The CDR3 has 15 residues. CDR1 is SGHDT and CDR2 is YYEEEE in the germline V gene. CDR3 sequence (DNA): TGTGCCAGCAGCTTTAATTGGCGGAGCGGAACGAAGGCTTTCTTT. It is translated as CASSFNWRSGTKAFF.

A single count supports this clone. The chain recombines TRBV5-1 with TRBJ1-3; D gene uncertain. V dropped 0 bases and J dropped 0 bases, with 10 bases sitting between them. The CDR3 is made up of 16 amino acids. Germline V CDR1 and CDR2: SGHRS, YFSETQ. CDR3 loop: CASSLGPLSSGNTIYF. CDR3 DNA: TGCGCCAGCAGCTTGGGCCCTTTAAGCTCTGGAAACACCATATATTTT.

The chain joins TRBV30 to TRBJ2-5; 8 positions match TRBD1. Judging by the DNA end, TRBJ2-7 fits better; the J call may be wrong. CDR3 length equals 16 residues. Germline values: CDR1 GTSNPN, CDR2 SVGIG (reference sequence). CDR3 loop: CAWSVVGQGLTYEQYF. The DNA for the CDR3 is TGTGCCTGGAGTGTAGTCGGACAGGGACTTACCTACGAGCAGTACTTC.

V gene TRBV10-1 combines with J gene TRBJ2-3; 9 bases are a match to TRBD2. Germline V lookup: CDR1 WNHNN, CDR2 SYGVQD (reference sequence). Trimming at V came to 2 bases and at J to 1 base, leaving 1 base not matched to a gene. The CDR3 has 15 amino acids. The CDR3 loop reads CASSEGGGGTDTQYF. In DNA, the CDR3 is TGCGCCAGCAGTGAGGGCGGGGGGGGCACAGATACGCAGTATTTT.

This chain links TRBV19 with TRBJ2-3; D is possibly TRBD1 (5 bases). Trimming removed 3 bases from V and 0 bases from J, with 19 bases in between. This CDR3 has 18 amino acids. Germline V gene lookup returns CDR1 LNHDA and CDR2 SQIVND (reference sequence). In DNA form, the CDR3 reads TGTGCCAGTAGTATGACCACGTTTAGGGGTACTAGCACAGATACGCAGTATTTT. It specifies CASSMTTFRGTSTDTQYF.

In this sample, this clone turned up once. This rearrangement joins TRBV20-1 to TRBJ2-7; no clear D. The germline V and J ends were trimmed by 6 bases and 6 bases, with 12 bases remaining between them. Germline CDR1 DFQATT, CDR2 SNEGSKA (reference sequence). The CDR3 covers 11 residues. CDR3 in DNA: TGCAGTGCCGTCGGTATCCTCGAGCAGTACTTC. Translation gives CSAVGILEQYF.

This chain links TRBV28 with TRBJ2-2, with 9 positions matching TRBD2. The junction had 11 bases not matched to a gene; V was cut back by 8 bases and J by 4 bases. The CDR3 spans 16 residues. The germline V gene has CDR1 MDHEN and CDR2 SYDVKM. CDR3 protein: CASGSGRGGTTGELFF. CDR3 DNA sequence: TGTGCCAGCGGCTCAGGGCGGGGGGGCACCACCGGGGAGCTGTTTTTT.

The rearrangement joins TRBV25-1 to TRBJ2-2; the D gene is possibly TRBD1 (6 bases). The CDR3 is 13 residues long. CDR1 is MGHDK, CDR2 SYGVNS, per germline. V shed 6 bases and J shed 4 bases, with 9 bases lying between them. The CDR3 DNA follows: TGTGCCAGCAGGCAGGGGAGCACCGGGGAGCTGTTTTTT. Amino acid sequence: CASRQGSTGELFF.

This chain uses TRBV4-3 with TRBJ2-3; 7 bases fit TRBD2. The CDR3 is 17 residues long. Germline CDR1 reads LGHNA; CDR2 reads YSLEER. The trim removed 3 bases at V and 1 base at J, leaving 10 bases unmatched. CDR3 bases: TGCGCCAGCAGCCAGGGGTATCTAGCGGCTCGCACAGATACGCAGTATTTT. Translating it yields CASSQGYLAARTDTQYF.

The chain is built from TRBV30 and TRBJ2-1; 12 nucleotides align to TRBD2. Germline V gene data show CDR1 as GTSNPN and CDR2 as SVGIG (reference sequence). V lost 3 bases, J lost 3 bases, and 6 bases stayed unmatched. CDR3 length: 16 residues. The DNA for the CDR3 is TGTGCCTGGAGCTGGACTAGCGGGGAGTTCTACAATGAGCAGTTCTTC. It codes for CAWSWTSGEFYNEQFF. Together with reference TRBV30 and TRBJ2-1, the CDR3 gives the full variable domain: SQTIHQWPATLVQPVGSPLSLECTVEGTSNPNLYWYRQAAGRGLQLLFYSVGIGQISSEVPQNLSASRPQDRQFILSSKKLLLSDSGFYLCAWSWTSGEFYNEQFFGPGTRLTVL.

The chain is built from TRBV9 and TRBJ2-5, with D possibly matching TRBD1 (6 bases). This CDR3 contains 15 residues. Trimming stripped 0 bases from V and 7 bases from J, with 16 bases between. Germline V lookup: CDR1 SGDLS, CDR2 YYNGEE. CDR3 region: CASSVGRDTLGTQYF. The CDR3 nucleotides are TGTGCCAGCAGCGTAGGACGGGACACCCTAGGGACCCAGTACTTC.

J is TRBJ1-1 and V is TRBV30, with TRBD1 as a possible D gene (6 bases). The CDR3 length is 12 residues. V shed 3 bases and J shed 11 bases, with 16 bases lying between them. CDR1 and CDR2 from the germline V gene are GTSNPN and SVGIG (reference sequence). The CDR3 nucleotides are TGTGCCTGGAGCGTGGGGGGCTTCGAGGCTTTCTTT. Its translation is CAWSVGGFEAFF.

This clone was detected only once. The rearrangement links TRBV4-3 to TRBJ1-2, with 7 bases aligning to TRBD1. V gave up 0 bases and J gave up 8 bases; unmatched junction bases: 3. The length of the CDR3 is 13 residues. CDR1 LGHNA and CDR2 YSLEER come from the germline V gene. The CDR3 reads CASSQETGKGYTF. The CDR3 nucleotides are TGCGCCAGCAGCCAAGAGACAGGGAAGGGCTACACCTTC.

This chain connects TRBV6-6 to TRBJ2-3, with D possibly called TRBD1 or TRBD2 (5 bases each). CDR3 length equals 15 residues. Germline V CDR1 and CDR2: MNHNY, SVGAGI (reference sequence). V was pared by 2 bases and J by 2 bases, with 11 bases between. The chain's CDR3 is CASSYVKGTTDTQYF. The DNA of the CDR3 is TGTGCCAGCAGTTACGTAAAGGGGACCACAGATACGCAGTATTTT.

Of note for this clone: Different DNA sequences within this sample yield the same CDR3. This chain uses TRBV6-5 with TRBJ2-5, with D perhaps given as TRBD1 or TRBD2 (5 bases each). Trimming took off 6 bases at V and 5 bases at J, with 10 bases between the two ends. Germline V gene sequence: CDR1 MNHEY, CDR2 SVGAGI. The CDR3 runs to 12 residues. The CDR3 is CASSRGGETQYF. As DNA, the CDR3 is TGTGCCAGCAGCCGGGGCGGGGAGACCCAGTACTTC.

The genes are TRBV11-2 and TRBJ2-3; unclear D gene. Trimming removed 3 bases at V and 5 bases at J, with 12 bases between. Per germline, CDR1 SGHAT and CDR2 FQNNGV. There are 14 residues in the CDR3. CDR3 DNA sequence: TGTGCCAGCAGCTTCGGCAGCGTGGGAGATACGCAGTATTTT. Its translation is CASSFGSVGDTQYF. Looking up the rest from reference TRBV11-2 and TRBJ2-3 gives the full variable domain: EAGVAQSPRYKIIEKRQSVAFWCNPISGHATLYWYQQILGQGPKLLIQFQNNGVVDDSQLPKDRFSAERLKGVDSTLKIQPAKLEDSAVYLCASSFGSVGDTQYFGPGTRLTVL.

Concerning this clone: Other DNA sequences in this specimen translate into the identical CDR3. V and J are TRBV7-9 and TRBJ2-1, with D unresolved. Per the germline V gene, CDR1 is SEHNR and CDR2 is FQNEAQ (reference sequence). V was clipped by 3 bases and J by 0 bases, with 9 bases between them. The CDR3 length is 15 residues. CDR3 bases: TGTGCCAGCAGCTTGGGCGAGAGCTCCTACAATGAGCAGTTCTTC. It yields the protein CASSLGESSYNEQFF.

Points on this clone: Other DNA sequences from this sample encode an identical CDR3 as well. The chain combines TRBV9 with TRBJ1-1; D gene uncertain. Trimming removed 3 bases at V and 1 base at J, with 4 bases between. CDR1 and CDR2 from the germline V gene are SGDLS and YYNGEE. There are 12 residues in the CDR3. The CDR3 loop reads CASSAQNTEAFF. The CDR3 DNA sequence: TGTGCCAGCAGCGCCCAGAACACTGAAGCTTTCTTT.

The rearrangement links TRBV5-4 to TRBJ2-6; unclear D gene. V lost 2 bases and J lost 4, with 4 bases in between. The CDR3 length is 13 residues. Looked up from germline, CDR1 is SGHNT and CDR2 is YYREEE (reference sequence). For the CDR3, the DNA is TGTGCCAGCAGCTTTAAGGGGGCCAACGTCCTGACTTTC. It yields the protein CASSFKGANVLTF.

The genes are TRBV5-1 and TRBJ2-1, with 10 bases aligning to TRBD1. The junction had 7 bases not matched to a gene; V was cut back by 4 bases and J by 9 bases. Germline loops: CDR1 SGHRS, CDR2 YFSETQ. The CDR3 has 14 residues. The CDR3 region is CASSKGQGQGEQFF. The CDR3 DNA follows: TGCGCCAGCAGCAAGGGACAGGGGCAGGGTGAGCAGTTCTTC.

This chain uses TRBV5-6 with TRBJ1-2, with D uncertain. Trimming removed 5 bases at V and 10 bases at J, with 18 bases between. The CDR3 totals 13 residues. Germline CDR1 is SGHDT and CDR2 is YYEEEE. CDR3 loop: CASSRVLGIDYTF. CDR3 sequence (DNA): TGTGCCAGCAGTCGCGTATTAGGGATCGACTACACCTTC.

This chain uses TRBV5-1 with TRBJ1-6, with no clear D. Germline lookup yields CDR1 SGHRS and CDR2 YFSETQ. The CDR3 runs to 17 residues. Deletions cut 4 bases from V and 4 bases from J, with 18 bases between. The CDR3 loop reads CASSPNARQLYNSPLHF. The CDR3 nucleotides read TGCGCCAGCAGCCCCAATGCCCGGCAACTTTATAATTCACCCCTCCACTTT.